A single sample is the source of the 26 T cell receptor beta chains below, sequenced in a study of immune evolution from preneoplasia to lung adenocarcinoma. This table comes from immunoSEQ multiplex PCR, and its TCRdb copy is limited to in-frame clones, with some not included. The repertoire holds about 6,300 clones, with approximately 76% as singletons. Sequencing input: FFPE minimally invasive lung adenocarcinoma tissue. Source of these receptors: a person aged 70 to 85 with lung adenocarcinoma.

V is TRBV15 and J is TRBJ1-4; no definite D call. The CDR3 spans 12 residues. V dropped 3 bases and J dropped 6 bases, with 5 bases sitting between them. Looked up from germline, CDR1 is LNHNV and CDR2 is YYDKDF (reference sequence). The CDR3 loop reads CATSRTYEKLFF. CDR3 nucleotide sequence: TGTGCCACCAGCAGGACGTATGAAAAACTGTTTTTT.

This clone was counted a single time. The rearrangement joins TRBV21-1 to TRBJ1-3; the tabulated D call, TRBD1, remains unverified against the DNA. TRBV21-1 is a pseudogene segment. The CDR3 is made up of 23 amino acids. The CDR3 DNA sequence: TGTGCCAGCAGCAATTTTCTTGGCCCCAAGAAAAAAGGACACCTCCTCTCTGGAAACACCATATATTTT. This translates into CASSNFLGPKKKGHLLSGNTIYF.

V is TRBV7-2 and J is TRBJ2-1; D possibly corresponds to TRBD1 (6 bases). Germline V gene lookup returns CDR1 SGHTA and CDR2 FQGNSA. V lost 1 base and J 4 bases, leaving 20 bases between the germline ends. This CDR3 contains 18 residues. This CDR3 is CASSLDPRQVVFYNEQFF. The CDR3 DNA sequence: TGTGCCAGCAGCTTAGACCCACGACAGGTCGTTTTTTACAATGAGCAGTTCTTC.

The chain recombines TRBV19 with TRBJ1-5; D remains unclear. Trimming shortened V by 0 bases and J by 6 bases, and 12 bases separated the two germline ends. Germline V gene sequence: CDR1 LNHDA, CDR2 SQIVND (reference sequence). The CDR3 has 15 residues. The CDR3: CASSIDYGESQPQHF. The CDR3 nucleotides read TGTGCCAGTAGTATAGATTACGGGGAGAGTCAGCCCCAGCATTTT.

The chain has TRBV5-1 and TRBJ2-7; no clear D. CDR1 and CDR2 (germline): SGHRS, YFSETQ. The ends were cut back, 4 bases at V and 1 base at J, with 3 bases in the middle. This CDR3 has 11 residues. CDR3 sequence (DNA): TGCGCCAGCAGCGGGTCCTACGAGCAGTACTTC. It translates to CASSGSYEQYF.

The chain employs TRBV6-1 and TRBJ1-6; no firm D call. The CDR3 is made up of 13 amino acids. V dropped 8 bases and J dropped 6 bases, with 11 bases sitting between them. Germline CDR1 and CDR2: MNHNS and SASEGT. The CDR3 nucleotides are TGTGCCAGCGAGGAACGGAGTAATTCACCCCTCCACTTT. This gives the protein CASEERSNSPLHF.

The rearrangement uses TRBV27 and TRBJ2-7, with a possible D match to TRBD1 (5 bases). The CDR3 contains 17 residues. Germline CDR1 reads MNHEY; CDR2 reads SMNVEV (reference sequence). Trimming pared 6 bases from V and 0 bases from J, leaving 21 bases between. The CDR3 nucleotides are TGTGCCAGCAGAAGACAGCCCCCGACGCTCAACTCCTACGAGCAGTACTTC. Translating it yields CASRRQPPTLNSYEQYF.

V gene TRBV7-3 combines with J gene TRBJ1-2, with 8 bases aligning to TRBD1. The CDR3 is 14 amino acids. V was pared by 0 bases and J by 5 bases, with 2 bases of the junction left unmatched. CDR1 SGHTA and CDR2 FQGTGA come from the germline V gene. CDR3 protein: CASSLTGTGYGYTF. CDR3 DNA: TGTGCCAGCAGCTTAACCGGGACAGGTTATGGCTACACCTTC.

The rearrangement uses TRBV4-3 and TRBJ2-6; no definite D call. The CDR3 loop spans 16 amino acids. Trimming removed 0 bases at V and 1 base at J, with 7 bases between. From germline, CDR1 is LGHNA and CDR2 YSLEER. The CDR3 loop reads CASSQERHSGANVLTF. CDR3 nucleotides: TGCGCCAGCAGCCAAGAGCGGCATTCTGGGGCCAACGTCCTGACTTTC.

The chain links TRBV5-8 to TRBJ2-7, with 8 bases matching TRBD1. This CDR3 contains 16 residues. Germline loops: CDR1 SGHTS, CDR2 YDEGEE. The J segment lost 4 bases and the V segment lost 1 base, leaving 10 bases of the junction unmatched. The CDR3 sequence: CASSLSETGGFYEQYF. The CDR3 DNA follows: TGTGCCAGCAGCTTGAGTGAAACAGGGGGTTTTTACGAGCAGTACTTC.

This chain joins TRBV5-4 and TRBJ2-2; 12 bases match TRBD1. V shed 4 bases, J shed 4 bases, and the junction held 5 bases outside the gene matches. Germline CDR1 reads SGHNT; CDR2 reads YYREEE (reference sequence). The CDR3 totals 16 residues. The CDR3: CASSKGTGGVTGELFF. CDR3 bases: TGTGCCAGCAGCAAGGGGACAGGGGGCGTCACCGGGGAGCTGTTTTTT.

The chain combines TRBV18 with TRBJ2-5; D perhaps matches TRBD2 (7 bases). The CDR3 is 14 amino acids. Germline lookup yields CDR1 KGHSH and CDR2 LQKENI. Trimming left V 3 bases short and J 5 bases short, with 13 bases between. In DNA, the CDR3 is TGTGCCAGCTCACCGGGGGGGGCCGGGGAGACCCAGTACTTC. It specifies CASSPGGAGETQYF.

This clone has a handful of counts. The chain couples TRBV4-3 to TRBJ2-7; no definite D call. Germline loops: CDR1 LGHNA, CDR2 YSLEER. Trimming removed 5 bases from V and 4 bases from J, with 18 bases in between. This CDR3 has 15 residues. As DNA, the CDR3 is TGCGCCAGCAGCAGTGAGAGAGGTTTTGGTTACGAGCAGTACTTC. The encoded protein is CASSSERGFGYEQYF.

The rearrangement joins TRBV19 to TRBJ1-5; 8 bases agree with TRBD1. V was clipped by 8 bases and J by 5 bases; unmatched bases: 11. Germline assignment: CDR1 LNHDA and CDR2 SQIVND (reference sequence). The CDR3 loop spans 15 amino acids. The chain's CDR3 is CASSVTGTGYQPQHF. Here the CDR3 DNA reads TGTGCCAGTTCCGTTACCGGGACAGGATATCAGCCCCAGCATTTT.

This clone was picked up a small number of times. V and J are TRBV7-3 and TRBJ2-1, with 11 bases lining up with TRBD2. After removal of 1 base from V and 7 bases from J, the junction contained 6 bases not matched to a gene. Germline V gives CDR1 SGHTA, CDR2 FQGTGA. This CDR3 is built from 16 residues. The CDR3 loop reads CASSLIGTSGWNEQFF. CDR3 sequence (DNA): TGTGCCAGCAGCTTAATAGGGACTAGCGGTTGGAATGAGCAGTTCTTC.

This chain uses TRBV13 with TRBJ1-5; 7 bases align to TRBD1. V dropped 0 bases and J dropped 6; count of bases not matched to a gene: 11. Germline assignment: CDR1 PRHDT and CDR2 FYEKMQ (reference sequence). There are 17 residues in the CDR3. For the CDR3, the DNA is TGTGCCAGCAGCTTAGGCCCCCCGACAGGGCAGAGTCAGCCCCAGCATTTT. Residues: CASSLGPPTGQSQPQHF.

V is TRBV30 and J is TRBJ2-2; D possibly corresponds to TRBD2 (6 bases). This CDR3 is 14 amino acids long. Germline lookup yields CDR1 GTSNPN and CDR2 SVGIG (reference sequence). Trimming removed 4 bases from V and 2 bases from J, with 11 bases in between. DNA for the CDR3: TGTGCCTGGAATCAGGGACTTAACACCGGGGAGCTGTTTTTT. Residues: CAWNQGLNTGELFF.

The rearrangement uses TRBV19 and TRBJ2-6; 9 bases match TRBD2. The CDR3 is made up of 18 amino acids. CDR1 is LNHDA, CDR2 SQIVND, per germline (reference sequence). Germline trimming cut 6 bases from V and 3 bases from J; bases unmatched to any gene: 12. CDR3 residues: CASSPGVAGVHGANVLTF. DNA for the CDR3: TGTGCCAGTAGCCCAGGGGTAGCGGGAGTTCATGGGGCCAACGTCCTGACTTTC.

This sequence joins TRBV7-8 and TRBJ2-5; TRBD2 is a possible D gene (6 bases). The V gene's germline CDR1 is SGHVS and CDR2 FQNEAQ. The ends were cut back, 8 bases at V and 2 bases at J, with 18 bases in the middle. This CDR3 has 15 residues. CDR3 protein: CASGEGTLPQETQYF. CDR3 DNA: TGTGCCAGCGGAGAAGGGACTCTCCCTCAAGAGACCCAGTACTTC.

This sequence joins TRBV7-3 and TRBJ2-6; D is undetermined. This CDR3 region has 18 residues. Germline V gene sequence: CDR1 SGHTA, CDR2 FQGTGA. Trimming took 0 bases from V and 0 from J, leaving 12 bases between them. CDR3 region: CASSLTLGQSSGANVLTF. CDR3 nucleotides: TGTGCCAGCAGCTTAACATTAGGGCAGAGCTCTGGGGCCAACGTCCTGACTTTC. Full variable domain (rest looked up from reference TRBV7-3 and TRBJ2-6): GAGVSQTPSNKVTEKGKYVELRCDPISGHTALYWYRQSLGQGPEFLIYFQGTGAADDSGLPNDRFFAVRPEGSVSTLKIQRTERGDSAVYLCASSLTLGQSSGANVLTFGAGSRLTVL.

This sequence joins TRBV7-9 and TRBJ2-2; D is perhaps TRBD1 (5 bases). Deletions cut 1 base from V and 0 bases from J, with 12 bases between. CDR3 length: 17 residues. Germline CDR1 and CDR2: SEHNR and FQNEAQ (reference sequence). This CDR3 is CASSLGLTAANTGELFF. CDR3 coding DNA: TGTGCCAGCAGCTTAGGTTTGACAGCCGCGAACACCGGGGAGCTGTTTTTT.

This clone was seen a handful of times. The chain couples TRBV5-4 to TRBJ2-7, with 7 nucleotides matching TRBD2. This CDR3 region has 14 residues. Germline values: CDR1 SGHNT, CDR2 YYREEE (reference sequence). J gave up 2 bases and V 0 bases, and 2 bases lay outside the gene matches. The CDR3 reads CASSLDAGAYEQYF. CDR3 in DNA: TGTGCCAGCAGCTTGGATGCGGGGGCCTACGAGCAGTACTTC.

The chain employs TRBV6-6 and TRBJ2-3; the D gene is possibly TRBD2 (6 bases). V was cut by 7 bases and J by 1 base, with 15 bases left in between. CDR1 is MNHNY and CDR2 is SVGAGI in the germline V gene (reference sequence). The CDR3 is 15 amino acids. DNA of the CDR3: TGTGCCAGCACTGACGGGAGCGCGGGCACAGATACGCAGTATTTT. It translates to CASTDGSAGTDTQYF.

This chain links TRBV7-2 with TRBJ1-2; D is uncertain. There are 11 residues in the CDR3. The germline V gene has CDR1 SGHTA and CDR2 FQGNSA. Trimming took off 0 bases at V and 8 bases at J, with 4 bases between the two ends. DNA of the CDR3: TGTGCCAGCAGCTTAGCCGGGGGCTACACCTTC. Encoded protein: CASSLAGGYTF.

The chain joins TRBV9 to TRBJ2-3; D might be TRBD2 (6 bases). Germline V gene data show CDR1 as SGDLS and CDR2 as YYNGEE. Trimming took 0 bases from V and 5 from J, leaving 10 bases between them. The CDR3 is 14 amino acids. Written as DNA, the CDR3 is TGTGCCAGCAGCGTAGTCGGGGGAGGAGATACGCAGTATTTT. Protein product: CASSVVGGGDTQYF.

This clone was detected a few times. The chain employs TRBV19 and TRBJ2-1; the match to TRBD2 covers 12 bases. The CDR3 is 15 amino acids. The V gene's germline CDR1 is LNHDA and CDR2 SQIVND (reference sequence). Trimming took 7 bases from V and 3 from J; bases not matched to a gene: 4. CDR3 region: CASNPTSGSYNEQFF. CDR3 DNA sequence: TGTGCCAGTAACCCGACTAGCGGGAGCTACAATGAGCAGTTCTTC.